Listed here are 8 T cell receptor beta chains from one sample, sequenced in a study of regulatory T cells in long-lasting Graves disease. Time point meaning: persistent/refractory GD, antithyroid drugs over 5 years with positive TRAb. The TCR library was made from RNA extracted from PBMCs. HTBI primers from iRepertoire and Arm-PCR of CDR3 regions yielded the TCR beta libraries. MiXCR, applied by TCRdb to the multiplex PCR reads, yields one record per CDR3 protein. The repertoire holds over 350,000 distinct CDR3 sequences, with less than 25% as singletons. The material sequenced was peripheral blood mononuclear cells (PBMCs), taken when the disease was refractory, from a patient treated with antithyroid drugs. Source of these receptors: a female donor with Graves disease.

This clonotype was picked up many times. The genes are TRBV12-3 or TRBV12-4 and TRBJ2-5; D not certain. V was pared by 5 bases and J by 5 bases, with 24 bases between. CDR3 size: 17 residues. The CDR3: CASSPGVGARNAETQYF. The CDR3 coding sequence is TGTGCCAGCAGTCCGGGCGTTGGAGCTCGGAATGCGGAGACCCAGTACTTC.

The chain is built from TRBV7-9 and TRBJ2-7, with D maybe TRBD2 (6 bases). CDR1 SEHNR and CDR2 FQNEAQ come from the germline V gene (reference sequence). The CDR3 consists of 13 residues. Deletions cut 8 bases from V and 7 bases from J, with 18 bases between. Here the CDR3 reads CASAPGRGWEQYF. CDR3 nucleotide sequence: TGTGCCAGCGCCCCGGGACGGGGGTGGGAGCAGTACTTC.

This clonotype was picked up many times. This chain joins TRBV2 and TRBJ1-6; possibly TRBD1 for D (5 bases). The CDR3 totals 15 residues. CDR1 is SNHLY, CDR2 FYNNEI, per germline. With 6 bases removed from V and 5 bases from J, the gap between germline ends came to 14 bases. DNA of the CDR3: TGTGCCAGCAGCCTCAGGGACCCGGATAATTCACCCCTCCACTTT. Amino acid sequence: CASSLRDPDNSPLHF.

This clonotype was seen more than once but under ten times. This chain links TRBV30 with TRBJ1-2, with D perhaps TRBD1 (6 bases). The V end lost 5 bases, the J end lost 4 bases, and 17 bases lay between the germline ends. Per the germline V gene, CDR1 is GTSNPN and CDR2 is SVGIG (reference sequence). This CDR3 spans 14 amino acids. Here the CDR3 reads CAWHSRGAGYGYTF. In nucleotides, the CDR3 is TGTGCCTGGCACTCCCGGGGGGCGGGCTATGGCTACACCTTC.

The table lists this clonotype with a count of one. The chain couples TRBV6-2 or TRBV6-3 to TRBJ2-5; 8 nucleotides agree with TRBD1. CDR3 length: 14 residues. Germline values: CDR1 MNHEY, CDR2 SVGEGT. The V gene end was trimmed by 2 bases and the J gene end by 3 bases; junction bases not matched to a gene: 2. The CDR3 here is CASSYQTGEETQYF. CDR3 sequence (DNA): TGTGCCAGCAGTTACCAGACAGGGGAAGAGACCCAGTACTTC.

Only a few counts were recorded for this clonotype. The V and J genes are TRBV4-3 and TRBJ1-2; D remains ambiguous. Per germline, CDR1 LGHNA and CDR2 YSLEER. Trimming shortened V by 0 bases and J by 7 bases, and 15 bases separated the two germline ends. CDR3 length: 15 residues. CDR3 sequence reads: CASSQDDKFGGGYTF. The CDR3 nucleotides read TGCGCCAGCAGCCAAGATGACAAGTTCGGAGGTGGCTACACCTTC.

This clonotype was seen ten or more times. CDR3 sequence: CASSLVGVGYGYTF. The CDR3, as DNA: TGTGCCAGCAGCTTAGTAGGGGTCGGTTATGGCTACACCTTC. The V and J genes are TRBV7-2 and TRBJ1-2; tentatively, D is TRBD1 (5 bases). Trimming cost V 1 base and J 5 bases, with 11 bases left between them. The CDR3 has 14 amino acids. Germline CDR1 is SGHTA and CDR2 is FQGNSA.

In this sample, this clonotype turned up many times. The chain uses TRBV11-2 and TRBJ2-7, with D uncertain. V lost 5 bases and J 0 bases, leaving 17 bases between the germline ends. CDR3 length: 16 amino acids. Germline V gene lookup returns CDR1 SGHAT and CDR2 FQNNGV. The CDR3 DNA reads as TGTGCCAGCAGCCTTCTGTTGGGTCAAGGCTCCTACGAGCAGTACTTC. Translated: CASSLLLGQGSYEQYF.